Sequencing of this T cell receptor beta chain was carried out in a study of T cell responses to AZD1222 COVID-19 vaccine. General observations from the study: Spike-specific TCR breadth and depth went up after people got two AZD1222 doses. Dominant at 160-218 and 743-854, vaccine-associated CD4 TCRs also spanned spike. Among the donors, most were white British and more were female, and clonal diversity was possibly underestimated.

This clone was recorded a few times. Its antigen is currently unknown. CDR1 LGHNA and CDR2 YNFKEQ come from the germline V gene. Trimming took 2 bases from V and 8 from J, leaving 18 bases between them. The CDR3 extends over 15 amino acids. The protocol was immunoSEQ multiplex PCR, while the TCRdb copy is restricted to in-frame clones and leaves out a portion. Of approximately 99,000 clones listed, 89% are singletons. The specimen comprised peripheral blood, sampled on day 0 of MenACWY control vaccination. The source of this sequence is an adult in good health. This chain links TRBV4-2 with TRBJ1-2; possible D gene TRBD1, 5 bases. CDR3 loop: CASSQQGPIGGGYTF. The CDR3, as DNA: TGTGCCAGCAGCCAACAGGGACCCATCGGGGGGGGCTACACCTTC.